This T cell receptor beta chain was observed in a study of blood T cells in healthy people across ages. Study-level findings and limits: More naive CD4+ cells and higher diversity marked long-lived donors relative to aged donors. A strong correlation was seen between TCR beta diversity and naive T cell percentage.

Roughly 9.5 milliliters of peripheral blood were drawn from each donor into EDTA-treated tubes. This clonotype was counted between two and nine times. Its target is unknown. CDR3 size: 13 residues. The germline CDR1 and CDR2 sequences are LNHDA and SQIVND (reference sequence). The V end lost 10 bases, the J end lost 1 base, and 13 bases lay between the germline ends. Sample-barcoded 5' priming and a J-beta primer mix drove a second PCR of 7 to 11 cycles. One entry per CDR3 protein results from TCRdb running MiXCR on the 5' RACE reads. The sample includes fewer than 800,000 distinct CDR3 sequences, roughly 21% seen only once; the top ten take roughly 3.6%.

The sample was blood. This clonotype was sampled from a man in his 70s in good health. This chain joins TRBV19 and TRBJ2-5; perhaps TRBD1 as D (5 bases). CDR3 residues: CATQGLTQETQYF. CDR3 DNA: TGTGCCACCCAGGGTCTGACCCAAGAGACCCAGTACTTC.